A single sample gave rise to the 20 T cell receptor beta chains below, sequenced in a study of cytomegalovirus exposure and HLA in healthy donors. Profiling relied on immunoSEQ multiplex PCR, and the TCRdb table lists in-frame clones only, not all of them. The sample has about 130,000 clones; roughly nine tenths are singletons. The sequenced sample consisted of PBMCs. These receptors were collected from a woman in her late teens or twenties in good health and CMV-seronegative.

The chain is built from TRBV5-6 and TRBJ2-5; TRBD1 might be the D (5 bases). CDR3 length equals 18 residues. Per the germline V gene, CDR1 is SGHDT and CDR2 is YYEEEE. Deletions cut 0 bases from V and 1 base from J, with 19 bases between. The CDR3 nucleotides read TGTGCCAGCAGCTTGGCTCTCGTTTTAGACAGTGGCCAAGAGACCCAGTACTTC. Protein: CASSLALVLDSGQETQYF.

This clone appeared once. The rearrangement links TRBV2 to TRBJ2-7; 8 nucleotides align to TRBD1. The CDR3 is 15 amino acids. J was trimmed by 6 bases and V by 2 bases; bases with no gene match: 9. CDR1 is SNHLY and CDR2 is FYNNEI in the germline V gene. The DNA for the CDR3 is TGTGCCAGCAGTGAAAGACAGGGGATTGGTGCCGAGCAGTACTTC. Amino acids: CASSERQGIGAEQYF.

This clone was detected once. V gene TRBV27 combines with J gene TRBJ1-5; tentative D call: TRBD1 (6 bases). The CDR3 length is 15 residues. The germline CDR1 and CDR2 sequences are MNHEY and SMNVEV (reference sequence). The V end was cut by 6 bases, the J end by 1 base, with 13 bases between. The CDR3 coding sequence is TGTGCCAGCAGCCAACTGACAGGAAGCAATCAGCCCCAGCATTTT. This translates into CASSQLTGSNQPQHF.

The V call is TRBV10-2, the J call TRBJ1-3; no clear D gene. The CDR3 contains 14 residues. Germline values: CDR1 WSHSY, CDR2 SAAADI. V was shortened by 5 bases and J by 2 bases, with 10 bases between the two germline ends. DNA of the CDR3: TGCGCCAGCAGTTCGGGTTCCACTGGAAACACCATATATTTT. Its protein is CASSSGSTGNTIYF.

This clone was counted once. DNA for the CDR3: TGTGCCAGCAGCGAGAGCGGTTCTTACAATGAGCAGTTCTTC. Translating it yields CASSESGSYNEQFF. The gene calls are TRBV9 and TRBJ2-1; D perhaps matches TRBD2 (5 bases). The CDR3 sequence is 14 residues long. V was cut by 3 bases and J by 4 bases, with 11 bases left in between. Germline V gene lookup returns CDR1 SGDLS and CDR2 YYNGEE.

The chain employs TRBV19 and TRBJ1-4, with D possibly matching TRBD1 (6 bases). Trimming stripped 3 bases from V and 8 bases from J, with 13 bases between. CDR1 is LNHDA and CDR2 is SQIVND in the germline V gene (reference sequence). This CDR3 spans 14 amino acids. CDR3 nucleotide sequence: TGTGCCAGTAGTATGCGGCAGGGGAACGAAAAACTGTTTTTT. Amino acid sequence: CASSMRQGNEKLFF.

About this clone: This same CDR3 is encoded by further DNA sequences in the sample. The rearrangement uses TRBV18 and TRBJ1-2; D may be TRBD1 (6 bases). The CDR3 length is 13 residues. Per germline, CDR1 KGHSH and CDR2 LQKENI. With 3 bases removed from V and 2 bases from J, the gap between germline ends came to 7 bases. The CDR3 nucleotides read TGTGCCAGCTCACCGGACAGAAACTATGGCTACACCTTC. The encoded protein is CASSPDRNYGYTF.

The chain carries TRBV13 and TRBJ1-1; possibly TRBD1 for D (5 bases). Trimming shortened V by 4 bases and J by 1 base, and 13 bases separated the two germline ends. The V gene's germline CDR1 is PRHDT and CDR2 FYEKMQ (reference sequence). This CDR3 has 15 residues. The DNA of the CDR3 is TGTGCCAGCAGCTCCCCGGAGGGGAAGAACACTGAAGCTTTCTTT. Translating it yields CASSSPEGKNTEAFF.

This clone showed up just a few times. The V and J genes are TRBV25-1 and TRBJ1-5; D is possibly TRBD1 (5 bases). Germline V gene sequence: CDR1 MGHDK, CDR2 SYGVNS. With 2 bases removed from V and 7 bases from J, the gap between germline ends came to 9 bases. The CDR3 has 13 amino acids. The CDR3 DNA reads as TGTGCCAGCAGTGAACGGCAGGGCCAGCCCCAGCATTTT. As protein: CASSERQGQPQHF. The whole variable domain, remainder taken from reference TRBV25-1 and TRBJ1-5, is EADIYQTPRYLVIGTGKKITLECSQTMGHDKMYWYQQDPGMELHLIHYSYGVNSTEKGDLSSESTVSRIRTEHFPLTLESARPSHTSQYLCASSERQGQPQHFGDGTRLSIL.

The J gene is TRBJ2-3, the V gene TRBV2; a possible D gene is TRBD2 (6 bases). V was clipped by 6 bases and J by 11 bases, with 15 bases between them. From germline, CDR1 is SNHLY and CDR2 FYNNEI. CDR3 length: 12 amino acids. DNA for the CDR3: TGTGCCAGCAGGCCCCAGCGGGCGCAGCAGTATTTT. Protein product: CASRPQRAQQYF.

The chain employs TRBV19 and TRBJ2-3, with a possible D match to TRBD2 (6 bases). V shed 7 bases and J shed 11 bases, with 19 bases lying between them. Germline CDR1 reads LNHDA; CDR2 reads SQIVND (reference sequence). CDR3 length equals 13 residues. The CDR3 nucleotides read TGTGCCAGTACCGGGACTCCCAACCTTAAGCAGTATTTT. This codes for CASTGTPNLKQYF.

The chain carries TRBV5-1 and TRBJ1-2; a possible D gene is TRBD1 (6 bases). From germline, CDR1 is SGHRS and CDR2 YFSETQ. V dropped 4 bases and J dropped 1 base, with 11 bases sitting between them. The CDR3 extends over 14 amino acids. The CDR3, as DNA: TGCGCCAGCAGCGCCTCGGACAGTAACTATGGCTACACCTTC. Translating gives CASSASDSNYGYTF.

This chain uses TRBV18 with TRBJ1-1; D is perhaps TRBD1 (6 bases). Trimming pared 5 bases from V and 8 bases from J, leaving 24 bases between. Germline CDR1 KGHSH, CDR2 LQKENI. This CDR3 region has 16 residues. The CDR3 DNA reads TGTGCCAGCTCAATGTCACACGGGGGGGGCCGGAGGGAAGCTTTCTTT. It yields the protein CASSMSHGGGRREAFF.

This chain joins TRBV5-1 and TRBJ2-6; 14 nucleotides agree with TRBD2. Germline V gene data show CDR1 as SGHRS and CDR2 as YFSETQ. After removal of 2 bases from V and 4 bases from J, the junction contained 5 bases not matched to a gene. The CDR3 has 18 amino acids. In nucleotides, the CDR3 is TGCGCCAGCAGCTTTACGGGGACTAGCGGGAGAGGGGCCAACGTCCTGACTTTC. Its translation is CASSFTGTSGRGANVLTF.

V usage is TRBV9 and J usage is TRBJ2-1; TRBD2 might be the D (6 bases). V was shortened by 4 bases and J by 9 bases, with 11 bases between the two germline ends. Per the germline V gene, CDR1 is SGDLS and CDR2 is YYNGEE. CDR3 length equals 12 residues. CDR3 DNA sequence: TGTGCCAGCAGCACACTAGCCCGTGAGCAGTTCTTC. It translates to CASSTLAREQFF.

V is TRBV5-4 and J is TRBJ2-5, with D perhaps TRBD1 (6 bases). Germline CDR1 reads SGHNT; CDR2 reads YYREEE (reference sequence). This CDR3 spans 14 amino acids. The V end was cut by 5 bases, the J end by 5 bases, with 16 bases between. The CDR3 reads CASSLKGVEETQYF. CDR3 in DNA: TGTGCCAGCAGTTTAAAGGGGGTGGAGGAGACCCAGTACTTC.

The gene calls are TRBV7-8 and TRBJ1-1; 8 bases are a match to TRBD1. The germline gives CDR1 SGHVS, CDR2 FQNEAQ. After removal of 5 bases from V and 6 bases from J, the junction contained 5 bases not matched to a gene. The CDR3 covers 13 residues. The CDR3 DNA sequence: TGTGCCAGCAGCGCGCGGACAGGGCCTGAAGCTTTCTTT. This encodes CASSARTGPEAFF.

The chain recombines TRBV2 with TRBJ1-3; 9 nucleotides match TRBD1. Germline values: CDR1 SNHLY, CDR2 FYNNEI. The CDR3 consists of 12 residues. V trimming: 10 bases; J trimming: 8 bases; junction bases outside the gene matches: 6. The CDR3 loop is CATPGQGDTIYF. CDR3 nucleotides: TGTGCCACGCCGGGACAGGGAGACACCATATATTTT.

This sequence joins TRBV30 and TRBJ1-1, with TRBD1 matching 8 bases. CDR1 is GTSNPN, CDR2 SVGIG, per germline (reference sequence). The V gene end was trimmed by 3 bases and the J gene end by 4 bases; junction bases not matched to a gene: 13. The CDR3 has 16 residues. CDR3 sequence (DNA): TGTGCCTGGAGGGGGTACAGGGGGTCAATGGGCACTGAAGCTTTCTTT. It specifies CAWRGYRGSMGTEAFF.

The chain recombines TRBV7-2 with TRBJ1-1; a weak D match, TRBD1 (5 bases). Germline V gene lookup returns CDR1 SGHTA and CDR2 FQGNSA. Trimming removed 2 bases from V and 11 bases from J, with 12 bases in between. The CDR3 has 12 residues. The CDR3 sequence is CASSLLAGGAFF. In nucleotides, the CDR3 is TGTGCCAGCAGCTTACTAGCTGGGGGGGCTTTCTTT. Looking up the rest from reference TRBV7-2 and TRBJ1-1 gives the full variable domain: GAGVSQSPSNKVTEKGKDVELRCDPISGHTALYWYRQSLGQGLEFLIYFQGNSAPDKSGLPSDRFSAERTGGSVSTLTIQRTQQEDSAVYLCASSLLAGGAFFGQGTRLTVV.